The 16 T cell receptor beta chains below come from one sample, sequenced in a study of regulatory T cells in long-lasting Graves disease. Time point of the sample: newly diagnosed GD, antithyroid drugs for less than 3 months. Generation of the TCR library employed RNA extracted from PBMCs. Researchers made TCR beta libraries by using iRepertoire HTBI primers and running Arm-PCR on CDR3 regions. TCRdb re-derived calls from the multiplex PCR reads in MiXCR, one entry per CDR3 protein. Of about 300,000 distinct CDR3 sequences in the sample, about a sixth are singletons; the top ten hold more than 30%. The sequenced sample was peripheral blood mononuclear cells (PBMCs), obtained at new diagnosis, from a patient treated with antithyroid drugs. Receptors originate from a female donor with Graves disease.

This clonotype occurred many times. The chain has TRBV3-1 and TRBJ2-7, with D hard to call. This CDR3 is 11 amino acids long. Trimming removed 3 bases from V and 5 bases from J, with 5 bases in between. Germline values: CDR1 LGHDT, CDR2 YNNKEL (reference sequence). CDR3 region: CASSQGNEQYF. DNA for the CDR3: TGTGCCAGCAGCCAGGGGAACGAGCAGTACTTC.

This clonotype has at least ten counts. The gene calls are TRBV19 and TRBJ2-7; no clear D gene. CDR3 length: 14 amino acids. V lost 3 bases and J lost 7, with 16 bases in between. Germline V lookup: CDR1 LNHDA, CDR2 SQIVND (reference sequence). The CDR3 DNA reads TGTGCCAGTAGTATGTACGACGGTCAGAGGGAGCAGTACTTC. Translating gives CASSMYDGQREQYF.

This clonotype was counted at least ten times. The J gene is TRBJ1-5, the V gene TRBV9, with a weak D call TRBD1 (6 bases). The V gene's germline CDR1 is SGDLS and CDR2 YYNGEE. The CDR3 has 17 amino acids. Between the trimmed V and J ends, which lost 3 bases and 6 bases, there was a span of 22 bases. The CDR3 coding sequence is TGTGCCAGCAGCGCACGGGACACAGCAGTGATGGGTCAGCCCCAGCATTTT. Translation gives CASSARDTAVMGQPQHF.

This clonotype was seen a handful of times. The genes are TRBV7-8 and TRBJ2-6, with 10 bases aligning to TRBD1. The CDR3 extends over 16 amino acids. CDR1 is SGHVS and CDR2 is FQNEAQ in the germline V gene. V shed 4 bases and J 0 bases; nucleotides not matched to a gene: 0. In DNA form, the CDR3 reads TGTGCCAGCAGCTGGACAGGGGGCTCTGGGGCCAACGTCCTGACTTTC. Translating it yields CASSWTGGSGANVLTF.

In this sample, this clonotype turned up many times. This chain joins TRBV10-3 and TRBJ1-1; D gene uncertain. V was shortened by 7 bases and J by 0 bases, with 3 bases between the two germline ends. CDR1 and CDR2 (germline): ENHRY, SYGVKD. The CDR3 has 11 residues. The CDR3 sequence: CAIKLNTEAFF. CDR3 nucleotide sequence: TGTGCCATCAAACTGAACACTGAAGCTTTCTTT.

On this clonotype: A far larger clone is just one base off, so this is likely a read error. The genes are TRBV27 and TRBJ2-1; 7 nucleotides match TRBD1. Germline CDR1 is MNHEY and CDR2 is SMNVEV (reference sequence). This CDR3 is built from 16 residues. The V gene end was trimmed by 0 bases and the J gene end by 10 bases; junction bases not matched to a gene: 12. CDR3 protein: CASSLSYGTASYEQFF. For the CDR3, the DNA is TGTGCCAGCAGTTTATCCTATGGGACAGCCAGCTACGAGCAGTTCTTC.

The genes are TRBV5-1 and TRBJ1-6; TRBD1 might be the D (6 bases). The germline V gene encodes CDR1 SGHRS and CDR2 YFSETQ. The CDR3 spans 16 residues. V dropped 0 bases and J dropped 6 bases, with 13 bases sitting between them. CDR3 sequence reads: CASSLDDRRGNSPLHF. As DNA, the CDR3 is TGCGCCAGCAGCTTGGACGACAGGAGGGGTAATTCACCCCTCCACTTT.

In this sample, this clonotype turned up many times. This chain links TRBV2 with TRBJ2-1; 13 positions agree with TRBD2. With 6 bases clipped from V and 5 bases from J, the junction kept 7 bases outside the gene matches. The CDR3 loop spans 16 amino acids. Germline values: CDR1 SNHLY, CDR2 FYNNEI. CDR3 coding DNA: TGTGCCAGCAGGGCGCGGACTAGCGGGAGCAACAATGAGCAGTTCTTC. It yields the protein CASRARTSGSNNEQFF.

The chain employs TRBV7-9 and TRBJ2-2, with D perhaps matching TRBD2 (5 bases). Trimming pared 6 bases from V and 7 bases from J, leaving 15 bases between. CDR1 and CDR2 from the germline V gene are SEHNR and FQNEAQ (reference sequence). The CDR3 sequence is 14 residues long. CDR3: CASSRESGGGELFF. The CDR3 DNA sequence: TGTGCCAGCAGTAGGGAGTCCGGCGGCGGGGAGCTGTTTTTT.

This clonotype showed up many times. The chain carries TRBV7-9 and TRBJ2-1, with 11 positions matching TRBD2. Germline V CDR1 and CDR2: SEHNR, FQNEAQ (reference sequence). This CDR3 has 17 residues. After removal of 10 bases from V and 1 base from J, the junction contained 12 bases not matched to a gene. CDR3 nucleotide sequence: TGTGCCATCCACCAGGGACTAGCGGACCCATCCTACAATGAGCAGTTCTTC. Encoded protein: CAIHQGLADPSYNEQFF.

This clonotype was seen at least ten times. The chain employs TRBV6-1 and TRBJ2-5, with D perhaps TRBD1 (6 bases). Trimming took 10 bases from V and 0 from J, leaving 12 bases between them. The CDR3 extends over 13 amino acids. CDR1 is MNHNS and CDR2 is SASEGT in the germline V gene. The CDR3 loop is CATQGNYQETQYF. For the CDR3, the DNA is TGTGCCACGCAGGGGAATTACCAAGAGACCCAGTACTTC.

This clonotype came up many times. The chain is built from TRBV11-3 and TRBJ2-3, with D possibly matching TRBD1 (6 bases). CDR1 and CDR2 (germline): SGHNT, YENEEA. V lost 9 bases to trimming and J lost 2 bases, with 12 bases between them. The CDR3 is 13 residues long. CDR3 DNA sequence: TGTGCCAGTACTGGACAGCTCACAGATACGCAGTATTTT. Amino acids: CASTGQLTDTQYF.

This clonotype showed up many times. V gene TRBV7-2 combines with J gene TRBJ2-1; D could derive from TRBD1 or TRBD2 (5 bases each). Germline CDR1 SGHTA, CDR2 FQGNSA. The CDR3 covers 15 residues. Between the trimmed V and J ends, which lost 0 bases and 8 bases, there was a span of 14 bases. The CDR3 loop reads CASSLAGTLPDEQFF. Written as DNA, the CDR3 is TGTGCCAGCAGCTTAGCTGGGACCCTCCCAGATGAGCAGTTCTTC.

The chain couples TRBV7-8 to TRBJ2-7; 13 bases align to TRBD2. With 1 base clipped from V and 0 bases from J, the junction kept 6 bases outside the gene matches. Germline CDR1 SGHVS, CDR2 FQNEAQ. The CDR3 covers 18 residues. The CDR3 protein is CASSLVGLAGLPSYEQYF. The DNA for the CDR3 is TGTGCCAGCAGCTTAGTGGGACTAGCGGGGTTACCCTCCTACGAGCAGTACTTC.

Details on this clonotype: In this CDR3 the conserved last residue, phenylalanine or tryptophan, is missing, so a read error is likely. The chain has TRBV12-3 or TRBV12-4 and TRBJ2-2; perhaps TRBD2 as D (5 bases). The CDR3 loop spans 16 amino acids. In DNA form, the CDR3 reads TGTGCTAGCAGTCCCAACCCTGGGAGAGTCGCCGGGGAGCTGTTTTTG. Its protein is CASSPNPGRVAGELFL.

Ten or more counts support this clonotype. J is TRBJ2-3 and V is TRBV6-2 or TRBV6-3; 10 bases line up with TRBD2. This CDR3 has 17 residues. V gave up 0 bases and J gave up 2 bases; unmatched junction bases: 5. Germline V gives CDR1 MNHEY, CDR2 SVGEGT. DNA of the CDR3: TGTGCCAGCAGTTACTCGGGGACTAGCGCTTTCACAGATACGCAGTATTTT. Amino acid sequence: CASSYSGTSAFTDTQYF.